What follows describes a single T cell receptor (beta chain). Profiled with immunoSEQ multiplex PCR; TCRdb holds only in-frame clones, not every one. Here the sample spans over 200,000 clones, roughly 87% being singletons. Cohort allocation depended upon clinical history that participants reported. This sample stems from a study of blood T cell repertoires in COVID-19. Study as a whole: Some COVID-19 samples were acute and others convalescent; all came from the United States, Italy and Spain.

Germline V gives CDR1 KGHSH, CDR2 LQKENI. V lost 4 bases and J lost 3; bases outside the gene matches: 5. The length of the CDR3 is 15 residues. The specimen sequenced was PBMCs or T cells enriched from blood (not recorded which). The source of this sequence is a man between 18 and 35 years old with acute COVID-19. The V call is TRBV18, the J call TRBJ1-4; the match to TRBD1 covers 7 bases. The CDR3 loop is CASSRGQVSNEKLFF. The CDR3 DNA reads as TGTGCCAGCTCACGCGGACAGGTCTCTAATGAAAAACTGTTTTTT.